This paragraph covers one TCR beta chain sequence. This record belongs to a study of cytomegalovirus exposure and HLA in healthy donors. In the study overall: Unique TCRs from HLA-typed donors, 65 million to 85 million of them, were held in an early data release.

Unrecorded immune exposures were likely, despite nominal health at sampling. The primer mix had 60 Vbeta and 13 Jbeta primers. Generated by immunoSEQ multiplex PCR, the TCRdb table keeps only in-frame clones and is missing some. The sample has more than 100,000 clones, roughly 70% seen once. Trimming took off 6 bases at V and 9 bases at J, with 12 bases between the two ends. In germline, CDR1 is MDHEN, CDR2 SYDVKM. The CDR3 spans 12 residues. This rearrangement joins TRBV28 to TRBJ1-5, with no clear D. This sequence was found in a woman in her thirties or forties in good health and CMV-seronegative. Sequencing was performed on PBMCs. CDR3 in amino acids: CASSPLSVPQHF. The CDR3 DNA sequence: TGTGCCAGCAGCCCCTTGTCCGTGCCCCAGCATTTT.